Below, 23 T cell receptor beta chains from the same sample are listed, as sequenced in a study of T cells in localized non-small cell lung cancer. The repertoire was sequenced with immunoSEQ multiplex PCR; TCRdb's copy has only in-frame clones and lacks some. Among around 94,000 clones listed, 80% to 90% were seen once. The sample consisted of peripheral blood, taken before any cancer treatment. The receptors derive from a man aged 35 to 70 with stage I squamous cell lung carcinoma.

This clone was counted a single time. The chain recombines TRBV5-1 with TRBJ1-3; weak D call: TRBD1 (5 bases). The CDR3 sequence is 13 residues long. The germline CDR1 and CDR2 sequences are SGHRS and YFSETQ. The V gene lost 7 bases and the J gene lost 2 bases, with 10 bases spanning the gap. CDR3 nucleotides: TGCGCCAGCTCGGGGGACCCTGGAAACACCATATATTTT. Its protein is CASSGDPGNTIYF.

The gene calls are TRBV5-1 and TRBJ2-7, with D uncertain. The CDR3 contains 13 residues. Germline V gene sequence: CDR1 SGHRS, CDR2 YFSETQ. V lost 3 bases and J lost 1, with 8 bases in between. The DNA for the CDR3 is TGCGCCAGCAGCTATGACGGATCCTACGAGCAGTACTTC. Its protein product is CASSYDGSYEQYF.

V is TRBV27 and J is TRBJ1-5; D ambiguous. V dropped 3 bases and J dropped 3 bases, with 6 bases sitting between them. CDR1 and CDR2 (germline): MNHEY, SMNVEV (reference sequence). The CDR3 consists of 13 residues. DNA for the CDR3: TGTGCCAGCAGTTTCCAGTCCAATCAGCCCCAGCATTTT. As protein: CASSFQSNQPQHF.

This clone was counted a single time. The chain recombines TRBV5-4 with TRBJ2-1; 9 bases match TRBD1. The ends lost 2 bases at V and 7 bases at J; junction bases unmatched: 10. The CDR3 totals 16 residues. Germline CDR1 and CDR2: SGHNT and YYREEE (reference sequence). CDR3 nucleotides: TGTGCCAGCAGCTTACTATCCGGGACAGGGATGAATGAGCAGTTCTTC. It translates to CASSLLSGTGMNEQFF.

This clone was recorded only once. The J gene is TRBJ1-5, the V gene TRBV5-1; D ambiguous. The V and J ends lost 2 bases and 5 bases respectively, with 14 bases between them. Germline CDR1 and CDR2: SGHRS and YFSETQ. The length of the CDR3 is 15 residues. As DNA, the CDR3 is TGCGCCAGCAGCTTCCACGGTAATGAGGATCAGCCCCAGCATTTT. It translates to CASSFHGNEDQPQHF.

The chain has TRBV7-9 and TRBJ2-7, with 8 bases that match TRBD1. Germline V CDR1 and CDR2: SEHNR, FQNEAQ (reference sequence). J gave up 2 bases and V 2 bases, and 5 bases lay outside the gene matches. This CDR3 spans 15 amino acids. CDR3 bases: TGTGCCAGCAGCTTAACGGGGACAGGAGCCTACGAGCAGTACTTC. This gives the protein CASSLTGTGAYEQYF.

The chain employs TRBV6-5 and TRBJ2-7, with TRBD2 identical over 8 bases. V was pared by 2 bases and J by 1 base, with 7 bases of the junction left unmatched. This CDR3 is built from 16 residues. The germline V gene encodes CDR1 MNHEY and CDR2 SVGAGI. The DNA for the CDR3 is TGTGCCAGCAGTTACCGCGGGGGGCGGGGGTCCTACGAGCAGTACTTC. Residues: CASSYRGGRGSYEQYF.

The gene calls are TRBV5-4 and TRBJ2-3; 7 bases agree with TRBD2. The V gene end was trimmed by 4 bases and the J gene end by 5 bases; junction bases not matched to a gene: 7. In germline, CDR1 is SGHNT, CDR2 YYREEE (reference sequence). The CDR3 is made up of 14 amino acids. The CDR3 reads CASSLRTGGDTQYF. CDR3 in DNA: TGTGCCAGCAGCCTTAGAACGGGGGGAGATACGCAGTATTTT.

The chain joins TRBV7-8 to TRBJ1-5; D may be TRBD1 (6 bases). The V end lost 3 bases, the J end lost 4 bases, and 10 bases lay between the germline ends. Germline CDR1 is SGHVS and CDR2 is FQNEAQ. The CDR3 contains 14 residues. CDR3 amino acids: CASSFGQLNQPQHF. For the CDR3, the DNA is TGTGCCAGCAGCTTTGGACAGTTAAATCAGCCCCAGCATTTT.

The rearrangement joins TRBV20-1 to TRBJ1-2, with 9 bases matching TRBD1. V was clipped by 6 bases and J by 8 bases; unmatched bases: 4. Germline V gene data show CDR1 as DFQATT and CDR2 as SNEGSKA (reference sequence). The CDR3 totals 11 residues. CDR3 residues: CSAWDREGYTF. As DNA, the CDR3 is TGCAGTGCCTGGGACAGGGAGGGCTACACCTTC.

The chain recombines TRBV9 with TRBJ2-6; D remains ambiguous. The CDR3 sequence is 17 residues long. Germline V gene data show CDR1 as SGDLS and CDR2 as YYNGEE. Trimming took off 0 bases at V and 0 bases at J, with 10 bases between the two ends. In DNA form, the CDR3 reads TGTGCCAGCAGCGTAGGGGCAGTCCTCTCTGGGGCCAACGTCCTGACTTTC. Amino acid sequence: CASSVGAVLSGANVLTF.

This clone was observed a single time. The gene calls are TRBV28 and TRBJ1-2; a weak D match, TRBD1 (6 bases). The CDR3 length is 14 residues. The V end was cut by 3 bases, the J end by 2 bases, with 10 bases between. CDR1 and CDR2 from the germline V gene are MDHEN and SYDVKM. CDR3 amino acids: CASSLRGANYGYTF. CDR3 DNA: TGTGCCAGCAGTTTGCGGGGGGCGAACTATGGCTACACCTTC.

The rearrangement uses TRBV4-2 and TRBJ2-2; a possible D gene is TRBD2 (6 bases). V was cut by 1 base and J by 6 bases, with 15 bases left in between. The CDR3 consists of 16 residues. CDR1 and CDR2 from the germline V gene are LGHNA and YNFKEQ. The CDR3 sequence is CASSQGDILAPGELFF. CDR3 sequence (DNA): TGTGCCAGCAGCCAAGGCGACATACTAGCCCCCGGGGAGCTGTTTTTT.

The V gene is TRBV5-1, the J gene TRBJ1-4; tentatively, D is TRBD1 (5 bases). This CDR3 spans 16 amino acids. V shed 0 bases and J shed 2 bases, with 11 bases lying between them. Looked up from germline, CDR1 is SGHRS and CDR2 is YFSETQ. CDR3 sequence (DNA): TGCGCCAGCAGCTTGGGTCAGGGTATCACTAATGAAAAACTGTTTTTT. Protein: CASSLGQGITNEKLFF.

The gene calls are TRBV7-9 and TRBJ2-1; D gene uncertain. The ends were cut back, 5 bases at V and 7 bases at J, with 18 bases in the middle. CDR1 is SEHNR, CDR2 FQNEAQ, per germline (reference sequence). This CDR3 spans 15 amino acids. The CDR3: CASSPNSQGYNEQFF. CDR3 coding DNA: TGTGCCAGCAGCCCAAACTCCCAAGGGTATAATGAGCAGTTCTTC.

V and J are TRBV7-2 and TRBJ2-3; TRBD1 aligns across 8 bases. V shed 5 bases, J shed 0 bases, and the junction held 1 base outside the gene matches. The CDR3 runs 14 residues. Germline V gene data show CDR1 as SGHTA and CDR2 as FQGNSA. The CDR3 loop is CASSRDRSTDTQYF. The CDR3 DNA follows: TGTGCCAGCAGCCGGGACAGGAGCACAGATACGCAGTATTTT.

This chain joins TRBV7-9 and TRBJ1-5; 7 positions agree with TRBD1. Trimming cost V 5 bases and J 3 bases; bases outside gene matches: 4. The CDR3 runs 14 residues. CDR1 is SEHNR and CDR2 is FQNEAQ in the germline V gene (reference sequence). CDR3 residues: CASSPGQPNQPQHF. CDR3 nucleotide sequence: TGTGCCAGCAGCCCGGGACAGCCCAATCAGCCCCAGCATTTT.

This chain links TRBV5-1 with TRBJ1-2; a weak D match, TRBD1 (5 bases). Per the germline V gene, CDR1 is SGHRS and CDR2 is YFSETQ. The CDR3 consists of 15 residues. Deletions cut 0 bases from V and 3 bases from J, with 12 bases between. CDR3 DNA sequence: TGCGCCAGCAGCTTGGCCGGGACGGGGGACTATGGCTACACCTTC. Translation gives CASSLAGTGDYGYTF.

V is TRBV5-1 and J is TRBJ1-1; D may be TRBD1 (5 bases). The CDR3 spans 15 residues. Germline lookup yields CDR1 SGHRS and CDR2 YFSETQ. Trimming cost V 3 bases and J 0 bases, with 12 bases left between them. The CDR3 spells CASSSSGRMNTEAFF. DNA of the CDR3: TGCGCCAGCAGCTCCTCGGGACGGATGAACACTGAAGCTTTCTTT.

This sequence joins TRBV30 and TRBJ1-2, with 10 bases matching TRBD1. CDR1 is GTSNPN and CDR2 is SVGIG in the germline V gene (reference sequence). The V gene end was trimmed by 4 bases and the J gene end by 5 bases; junction bases not matched to a gene: 10. The CDR3 has 15 amino acids. CDR3 nucleotides: TGTGCCTGGAACCGGGGACAGGGGCTAGGTTATGGCTACACCTTC. It specifies CAWNRGQGLGYGYTF.

This clone was seen more than once but under ten times. The gene calls are TRBV7-9 and TRBJ2-7; the D is unclear. V was pared by 3 bases and J by 5 bases, with 11 bases between. The CDR3 is 13 residues long. From germline, CDR1 is SEHNR and CDR2 FQNEAQ (reference sequence). CDR3 loop: CASSFSGPNEQYF. Here the CDR3 DNA reads TGTGCCAGCAGCTTCTCCGGACCCAACGAGCAGTACTTC.

This chain uses TRBV10-3 with TRBJ2-3, with D perhaps matching TRBD1 or TRBD2 (7 bases each). The CDR3 spans 14 residues. Trimming took 8 bases from V and 7 from J, leaving 19 bases between them. CDR1 is ENHRY and CDR2 is SYGVKD in the germline V gene. The CDR3 spells CAIRSGGAGNTQYF. As DNA, the CDR3 is TGTGCCATCCGTTCAGGGGGGGCCGGCAATACGCAGTATTTT.

CDR3 coding DNA: TGTGCCAGCGGGAGACCGGGACAGGGAATGAGTGCCGGGGAGCTGTTTTTT. This translates into CASGRPGQGMSAGELFF. V is TRBV25-1 and J is TRBJ2-2; 9 bases are a match to TRBD1. J gave up 6 bases and V 8 bases, and 16 bases lay outside the gene matches. Per germline, CDR1 MGHDK and CDR2 SYGVNS. The CDR3 is 17 residues long.